A single sample gave rise to the 23 T cell receptor beta chains below, sequenced in a study of blood T cell repertoires in COVID-19. Data came from immunoSEQ multiplex PCR; TCRdb stores just in-frame clones and leaves some out. The sample has under 200,000 clones; over 70% are singletons. Sequenced sample: PBMCs or T cells enriched from blood (not recorded which). The receptor source for this set is a woman aged 40 to 50 with acute COVID-19.

The V gene is TRBV9, the J gene TRBJ2-1, with a tentative D call TRBD2 (5 bases). CDR1 and CDR2 (germline): SGDLS, YYNGEE. The CDR3 has 16 residues. V was pared by 0 bases and J by 0 bases, with 10 bases between. CDR3 DNA: TGTGCCAGCAGCGTAGGGGGAGAAGTCTCCTACAATGAGCAGTTCTTC. This codes for CASSVGGEVSYNEQFF.

V and J are TRBV4-1 and TRBJ1-3, with 7 bases that match TRBD1. Per the germline V gene, CDR1 is MGHRA and CDR2 is YSYEKL. The CDR3 covers 16 residues. The trim removed 0 bases at V and 2 bases at J, leaving 4 bases unmatched. CDR3 bases: TGCGCCAGCAGCCAAGATTTGAGGGGGCCTGGAAACACCATATATTTT. Protein: CASSQDLRGPGNTIYF.

The CDR3 is CATSRDPQGETQYF. CDR3 nucleotide sequence: TGTGCCACCAGCAGAGATCCCCAGGGAGAGACCCAGTACTTC. V usage is TRBV15 and J usage is TRBJ2-5, with D possibly being TRBD1 (5 bases). Trimming shortened V by 0 bases and J by 4 bases, and 9 bases separated the two germline ends. Germline CDR1 LNHNV, CDR2 YYDKDF (reference sequence). The CDR3 consists of 14 residues.

The V gene is TRBV29-1, the J gene TRBJ1-1; a possible D gene is TRBD1 (6 bases). The germline V gene has CDR1 SQVTM and CDR2 ANQGSEA. V lost 6 bases to trimming and J lost 4 bases, with 12 bases between them. The CDR3 loop spans 12 amino acids. CDR3 coding DNA: TGCAGCGTCGTACAGGGTGTCACTGAAGCTTTCTTT. It is translated as CSVVQGVTEAFF.

The CDR3 DNA reads as TGTGCCAGCAGGATGACAGGCCAACTGAACACTGAAGCTTTCTTT. It is translated as CASRMTGQLNTEAFF. The chain is built from TRBV2 and TRBJ1-1; a possible D gene is TRBD1 (6 bases). Germline V lookup: CDR1 SNHLY, CDR2 FYNNEI. Trimming pared 6 bases from V and 0 bases from J, leaving 14 bases between. The length of the CDR3 is 15 residues.

The chain couples TRBV11-3 to TRBJ1-1; D is ambiguous. This CDR3 comprises 13 residues. V lost 3 bases, J lost 1 base, and 6 bases lay in between. Germline lookup yields CDR1 SGHNT and CDR2 YENEEA. The chain's CDR3 is CASSFDTNTEAFF. CDR3 nucleotide sequence: TGTGCCAGCAGCTTCGACACGAACACTGAAGCTTTCTTT. The whole variable domain, filled in from reference TRBV11-3 and TRBJ1-1, reads EAGVVQSPRYKIIEKKQPVAFWCNPISGHNTLYWYLQNLGQGPELLIRYENEEAVDDSQLPKDRFSAERLKGVDSTLKIQPAELGDSAVYLCASSFDTNTEAFFGQGTRLTVV.

The rearrangement links TRBV21-1 to TRBJ1-1; whether TRBD1, the table's D call, matches the DNA was not checked. TRBV21-1 is tagged as a pseudogene. The CDR3 is made up of 16 amino acids. CDR3 region: CALEETGGGLNTEAFF. The CDR3 region has the DNA TGTGCCTTAGAGGAAACAGGGGGCGGCTTGAACACTGAAGCTTTCTTT.

The CDR3 region is CASSQQSGDGFRGYTF. The CDR3 nucleotides read TGTGCCAGCAGCCAACAGTCGGGTGACGGTTTTCGGGGCTACACCTTC. This chain joins TRBV3-1 (or the pseudogene TRBV3-2) and TRBJ1-2; D is unclear. The germline V and J ends were trimmed by 2 bases and 8 bases, with 21 bases remaining between them. The CDR3 consists of 16 residues. Germline V gene data show CDR1 as LGHDT and CDR2 as YNNKEL (reference sequence).

The chain links TRBV7-8 to TRBJ2-1; TRBD2 might be the D (5 bases). V was shortened by 2 bases and J by 6 bases, with 14 bases between the two germline ends. The V gene's germline CDR1 is SGHVS and CDR2 FQNEAQ. The CDR3 totals 15 residues. CDR3 bases: TGTGCCAGCAGCTTATACCAGCGAGGAGGCAATGAGCAGTTCTTC. Translation gives CASSLYQRGGNEQFF.

The V and J genes are TRBV19 and TRBJ1-2, with a weak D call TRBD1 (5 bases). This CDR3 has 14 residues. V was trimmed by 3 bases and J by 5 bases, leaving 13 bases between them. Germline V CDR1 and CDR2: LNHDA, SQIVND (reference sequence). This CDR3 reads CASSMKGIHYGYTF. The CDR3 DNA reads as TGTGCCAGTAGTATGAAGGGGATCCATTATGGCTACACCTTC.

The sample holds a few counts of this clone. The chain is built from TRBV19 and TRBJ2-2, with a tentative D call TRBD1 (5 bases). CDR3 length equals 17 residues. Germline lookup yields CDR1 LNHDA and CDR2 SQIVND (reference sequence). Trimming cost V 3 bases and J 0 bases, with 14 bases left between them. The CDR3 region is CASSIDVRQTNTGELFF. CDR3 sequence (DNA): TGTGCCAGTAGTATTGACGTGCGACAGACGAACACCGGGGAGCTGTTTTTT.

Note on this clone: In the same sample, other DNA sequences code for this CDR3. V is TRBV5-1 and J is TRBJ1-2; D may be TRBD1 (5 bases). Germline CDR1 is SGHRS and CDR2 is YFSETQ. The length of the CDR3 is 14 residues. The V end was cut by 3 bases, the J end by 2 bases, with 11 bases between. The CDR3: CASSSQGANYGYTF. The CDR3 DNA sequence: TGCGCCAGCAGCTCCCAAGGGGCCAACTATGGCTACACCTTC.

This sequence joins TRBV19 and TRBJ2-2; D is undetermined. V shed 0 bases and J shed 5 bases, with 10 bases lying between them. This CDR3 is 15 amino acids long. Germline CDR1 LNHDA, CDR2 SQIVND (reference sequence). The CDR3 sequence: CASSIERRFTGELFF. The CDR3 DNA reads TGTGCCAGTAGTATAGAAAGGAGATTTACCGGGGAGCTGTTTTTT.

The V gene is TRBV5-1, the J gene TRBJ2-5, with 7 bases identical to TRBD2. The CDR3 spans 15 residues. The ends lost 3 bases at V and 4 bases at J; junction bases unmatched: 9. Germline V gene data show CDR1 as SGHRS and CDR2 as YFSETQ. Written as DNA, the CDR3 is TGCGCCAGCAGCTCGGTTTTGGGGGGGATAGAGACCCAGTACTTC. It encodes CASSSVLGGIETQYF.

The V and J genes are TRBV21-1 and TRBJ1-2; TRBD1 was called by the table and not checked on the DNA. TRBV21-1 has pseudogene status. This CDR3 has 17 amino acids. In DNA, the CDR3 is TGTGCCAGCAGCAAAAAAGGCCCGACAGGGGGAATGAGGGGCTACACCTTC. Amino acids: CASSKKGPTGGMRGYTF.

This chain connects TRBV2 to TRBJ2-7; the D is unclear. Germline V CDR1 and CDR2: SNHLY, FYNNEI. The CDR3 length is 13 residues. V was cut by 8 bases and J by 1 base, with 12 bases left in between. Written as DNA, the CDR3 is TGTGCCAGCTTCGCGGCGGCGTCCTACGAGCAGTACGTC. Translated, it gives CASFAAASYEQYV.

The V and J genes are TRBV9 and TRBJ2-2; 9 nucleotides match TRBD1. There are 15 residues in the CDR3. CDR1 is SGDLS, CDR2 YYNGEE, per germline. Losses at the gene ends were 2 bases for V and 7 bases for J; bases not matched to a gene: 6. The CDR3 DNA reads TGTGCCAGCAGCGTCTTGACAGGGGGTATCGGGGAGCTGTTTTTT. Translated: CASSVLTGGIGELFF.

V gene TRBV6-1 combines with J gene TRBJ1-6, with 7 bases aligning to TRBD1. CDR1 MNHNS and CDR2 SASEGT come from the germline V gene. The CDR3 contains 16 residues. J gave up 9 bases and V 3 bases, and 11 bases lay outside the gene matches. In nucleotides, the CDR3 is TGTGCCAGCAGTGACCGACAGGGAGGTCCGGGTTCACCCCTCCACTTT. This translates into CASSDRQGGPGSPLHF.

V gene TRBV2 combines with J gene TRBJ2-5; TRBD1 might be the D (5 bases). Per germline, CDR1 SNHLY and CDR2 FYNNEI. Trimming left V 6 bases short and J 2 bases short, with 16 bases between. This CDR3 contains 15 residues. The CDR3 DNA is TGTGCCAGCAGACGCCTGGAAGGGGCTCAAGAGACCCAGTACTTC. Translation: CASRRLEGAQETQYF.

The table lists this clone with a few counts. The gene calls are TRBV6-5 and TRBJ1-2; D is uncertain. The V end was cut by 6 bases, the J end by 4 bases, with 18 bases between. This CDR3 is built from 15 residues. Germline loops: CDR1 MNHEY, CDR2 SVGAGI. The CDR3 region is CASSLGSSKGYGYTF. CDR3 DNA: TGTGCCAGCAGCTTAGGATCTAGCAAGGGCTATGGCTACACCTTC.

As for this clone: A junction boundary mismatches the germline segment, possibly from a read error. The chain uses TRBV7-7 and TRBJ2-1; 9 nucleotides agree with TRBD2. This CDR3 is built from 16 residues. Germline V gene data show CDR1 as SSHAT and CDR2 as FNYEAQ (reference sequence). CDR3 nucleotides: TGTGCTAGCAGCTTAGATGCGGGAGGGCGGGCCAATGAGCAGTTCTTC. It specifies CASSLDAGGRANEQFF.

The chain is built from TRBV15 and TRBJ2-7; the D gene is possibly TRBD1 (6 bases). This CDR3 contains 15 residues. Deletions cut 4 bases from V and 5 bases from J, with 18 bases between. CDR1 and CDR2 from the germline V gene are LNHNV and YYDKDF (reference sequence). This CDR3 is CATSISLDSVNEQYF. In DNA form, the CDR3 reads TGTGCCACCAGCATTTCATTGGACAGTGTGAACGAGCAGTACTTC. The full variable domain, its missing parts supplied by reference TRBV15 and TRBJ2-7, is DAMVIQNPRYQVTQFGKPVTLSCSQTLNHNVMYWYQQKSSQAPKLLFHYYDKDFNNEADTPDNFQSRRPNTSFCFLDIRSPGLGDTAMYLCATSISLDSVNEQYFGPGTRLTVT.

V usage is TRBV4-1 and J usage is TRBJ1-3, with no clear D. V lost 1 base to trimming and J lost 4 bases, with 14 bases between them. The CDR3 contains 16 residues. Germline values: CDR1 MGHRA, CDR2 YSYEKL. The CDR3 reads CASSQGPSPGGNTIYF. The DNA of the CDR3 is TGCGCCAGCAGCCAAGGCCCCTCACCGGGAGGAAACACCATATATTTT.